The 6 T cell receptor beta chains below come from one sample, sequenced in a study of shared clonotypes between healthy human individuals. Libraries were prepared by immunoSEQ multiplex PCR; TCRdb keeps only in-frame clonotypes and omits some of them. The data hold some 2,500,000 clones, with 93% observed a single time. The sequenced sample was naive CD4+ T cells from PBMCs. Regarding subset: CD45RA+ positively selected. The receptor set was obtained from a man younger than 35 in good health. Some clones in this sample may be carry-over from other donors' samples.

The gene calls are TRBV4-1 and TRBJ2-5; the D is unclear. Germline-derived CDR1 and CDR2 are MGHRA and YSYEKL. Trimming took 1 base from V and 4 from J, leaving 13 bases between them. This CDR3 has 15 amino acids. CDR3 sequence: CASSQVGVSRETQYF. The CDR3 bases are TGCGCCAGCAGCCAAGTCGGCGTGAGTCGAGAGACCCAGTACTTC.

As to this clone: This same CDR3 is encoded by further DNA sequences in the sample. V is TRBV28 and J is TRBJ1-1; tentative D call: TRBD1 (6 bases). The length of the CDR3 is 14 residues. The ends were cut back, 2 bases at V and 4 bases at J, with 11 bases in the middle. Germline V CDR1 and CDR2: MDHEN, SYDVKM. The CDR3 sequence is CASSLAQGRTEAFF. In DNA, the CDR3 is TGTGCCAGCAGTTTAGCGCAGGGGCGCACTGAAGCTTTCTTT.

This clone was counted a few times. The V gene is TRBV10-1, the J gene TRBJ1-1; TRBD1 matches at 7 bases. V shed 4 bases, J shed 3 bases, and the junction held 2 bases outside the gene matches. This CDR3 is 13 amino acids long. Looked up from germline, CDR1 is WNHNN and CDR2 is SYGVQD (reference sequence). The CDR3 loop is CASSGQGHTEAFF. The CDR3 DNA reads TGCGCCAGCAGTGGACAGGGCCACACTGAAGCTTTCTTT.

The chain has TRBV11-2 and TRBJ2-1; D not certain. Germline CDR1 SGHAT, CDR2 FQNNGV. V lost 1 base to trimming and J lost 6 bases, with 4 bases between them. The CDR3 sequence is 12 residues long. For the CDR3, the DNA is TGTGCCAGCAGCTTAGTTAGCAATGAGCAGTTCTTC. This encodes CASSLVSNEQFF.

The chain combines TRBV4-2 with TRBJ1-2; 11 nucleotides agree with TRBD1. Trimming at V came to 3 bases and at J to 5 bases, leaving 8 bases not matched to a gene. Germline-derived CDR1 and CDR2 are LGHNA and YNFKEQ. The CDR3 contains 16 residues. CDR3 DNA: TGTGCCAGCAGCCAGGCCGGGACAGGGGGAGGTTATGGCTACACCTTC. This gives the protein CASSQAGTGGGYGYTF.

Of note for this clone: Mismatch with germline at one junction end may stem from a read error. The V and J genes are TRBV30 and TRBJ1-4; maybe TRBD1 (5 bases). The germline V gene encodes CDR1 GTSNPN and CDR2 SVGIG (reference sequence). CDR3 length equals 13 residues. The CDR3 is CAWSTGESEKLFF. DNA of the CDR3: TGTGCGTGGAGTACGGGGGAGAGCGAAAAACTGTTTTTT.